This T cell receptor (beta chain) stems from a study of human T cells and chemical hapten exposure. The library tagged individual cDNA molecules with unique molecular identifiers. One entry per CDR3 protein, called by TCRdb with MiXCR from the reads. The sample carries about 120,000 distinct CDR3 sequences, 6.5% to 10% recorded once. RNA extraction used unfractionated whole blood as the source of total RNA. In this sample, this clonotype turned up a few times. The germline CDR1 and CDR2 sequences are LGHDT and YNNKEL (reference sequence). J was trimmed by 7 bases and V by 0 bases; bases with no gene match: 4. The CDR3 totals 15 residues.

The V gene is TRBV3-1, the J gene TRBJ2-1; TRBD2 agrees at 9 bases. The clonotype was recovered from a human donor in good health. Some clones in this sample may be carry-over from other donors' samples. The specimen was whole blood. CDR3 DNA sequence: TGTGCCAGCAGCCAAGATCCAACTAGCGGGAATGAGCAGTTCTTC. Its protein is CASSQDPTSGNEQFF.